This entry features one TCR beta chain sequence. Its antigen remains unknown. The data originate from a study of human T cells and chemical hapten exposure. Findings of the study overall: The study found expanded TCRs formed significantly more large CDR3 similarity clusters than controls. High-frequency TCRs, those above 1 in 1000, stayed the same after DPC sensitization.

The library attached unique molecular identifiers to individual cDNA molecules. MiXCR was run by TCRdb on the RACE reads, yielding one entry per CDR3 protein. The sample has roughly 90,000 distinct CDR3 sequences; 9.5% to 13% are singletons. The CDR3 contains 15 residues. V shed 3 bases and J shed 10 bases, with 19 bases lying between them. Time point described: patch test 3, about 24 weeks after DPC sensitization. The sample's treatment: therapeutic diphenylcyclopropenone sensitization with weekly scalp DPC. The rearrangement uses TRBV12-3 or TRBV12-4 and TRBJ2-1; TRBD2 might be the D (5 bases). The sequencing here drew on whole blood, taken in connection with sensitization to the hapten diphenylcyclopropenone (DPC). The source of this sequence is a woman aged 30 to 39 with alopecia areata. Some clones in this sample may be carry-over from other donors' samples. CDR3 DNA: TGTGCCAGCAGTTTGGGGAGAGGCTCTACGTCGGAGCAGTTCTTC. This encodes CASSLGRGSTSEQFF.